One sample yielded the 10 T cell receptor beta chains listed below, sequenced in a study of T cells in Graves' hyperthyroidism and ophthalmopathy. RNA transcripts were the template for amplifying TCR beta CDR3 regions. HTBI primers were used for first-round RT-PCR of the TCR CDR3. TCRdb itself ran the multiplex PCR reads through MiXCR, one entry per CDR3 protein. The data hold over 700,000 distinct CDR3 sequences, with 38% observed a single time. The sequencing sample was made of blood. These receptors were collected from a man younger than 30 with Graves' hyperthyroidism.

This sequence joins TRBV12-3 or TRBV12-4 and TRBJ1-4; D is ambiguous. The CDR3 contains 15 residues. V gave up 5 bases and J gave up 0 bases, with 10 bases separating them. The CDR3 protein is CASSIYRSTNEKLFF. The CDR3 region has the DNA TGTGCCAGCAGTATATACAGATCAACTAATGAAAAACTGTTTTTT.

This clonotype was observed at least ten times. This chain links TRBV19 with TRBJ1-5, with D tentatively TRBD1 (5 bases). The CDR3 length is 15 residues. Between the trimmed V and J ends, which lost 3 bases and 5 bases, there was a span of 14 bases. Per the germline V gene, CDR1 is LNHDA and CDR2 is SQIVND (reference sequence). The CDR3 sequence is CASSITGQGDQPQHF. The CDR3 bases are TGTGCCAGTAGTATCACGGGGCAGGGAGATCAGCCCCAGCATTTT. Full variable domain (missing parts from reference TRBV19 and TRBJ1-5): DGGITQSPKYLFRKEGQNVTLSCEQNLNHDAMYWYRQDPGQGLRLIYYSQIVNDFQKGDIAEGYSVSREKKESFPLTVTSAQKNPTAFYLCASSITGQGDQPQHFGDGTRLSIL.

CDR3 sequence reads: CSVGAMNTEAFF. As DNA, the CDR3 is TGCAGCGTTGGGGCCATGAACACTGAAGCTTTCTTT. V is TRBV29-1 and J is TRBJ1-1; D not certain. The germline V gene has CDR1 SQVTM and CDR2 ANQGSEA. The CDR3 is made up of 12 amino acids. V shed 4 bases and J shed 0 bases, with 6 bases lying between them. Together with reference TRBV29-1 and TRBJ1-1, the CDR3 gives the full variable domain: SAVISQKPSRDICQRGTSLTIQCQVDSQVTMMFWYRQQPGQSLTLIATANQGSEATYESGFVIDKFPISRPNLTFSTLTVSNMSPEDSSIYLCSVGAMNTEAFFGQGTRLTVV.

This clonotype has just a few counts. The chain has TRBV12-3 or TRBV12-4 and TRBJ1-1; no definite D call. This CDR3 spans 14 amino acids. Between the trimmed V and J ends, which lost 3 bases and 1 base, there was a span of 9 bases. The DNA of the CDR3 is TGTGCCAGCAGTTTCATATCGACGAACACTGAAGCTTTCTTT. Protein sequence: CASSFISTNTEAFF.

The V gene is TRBV7-9, the J gene TRBJ1-2, with D hard to call. Per germline, CDR1 SEHNR and CDR2 FQNEAQ (reference sequence). This CDR3 contains 12 residues. Trimming took 5 bases from V and 13 from J, leaving 17 bases between them. For the CDR3, the DNA is TGTGCCAGCAGCGCCCCTCGGACCAGACTCACCTTC. Its protein is CASSAPRTRLTF.

The sample holds a few counts of this clonotype. CDR3 region: CASSQTGVLDEQYF. The DNA for the CDR3 is TGTGCCAGCAGCCAGACAGGGGTGCTCGACGAGCAGTACTTC. The chain is built from TRBV7-9 and TRBJ2-7; 8 positions agree with TRBD1. The CDR3 totals 14 residues. V was pared by 5 bases and J by 5 bases, with 8 bases of the junction left unmatched. CDR1 and CDR2 (germline): SEHNR, FQNEAQ (reference sequence).

The chain recombines TRBV10-3 with TRBJ1-2; D remains ambiguous. Germline V lookup: CDR1 ENHRY, CDR2 SYGVKD. Deletions cut 2 bases from V and 1 base from J, with 8 bases between. The CDR3 runs 14 residues. The CDR3 reads CAISEAVGNYGYTF. The CDR3 DNA is TGTGCCATCAGTGAGGCCGTCGGTAACTATGGCTACACCTTC.

This clonotype was observed many times. The CDR3: CASSGSAHNSPLHF. Written as DNA, the CDR3 is TGTGCCAGTAGTGGGAGCGCCCATAATTCACCCCTCCACTTT. This chain links TRBV19 with TRBJ1-6; unclear D gene. The CDR3 extends over 14 amino acids. Germline V gene lookup returns CDR1 LNHDA and CDR2 SQIVND (reference sequence). V lost 5 bases, J lost 5 bases, and 10 bases lay in between.

The rearrangement links TRBV5-1 to TRBJ2-3; TRBD1 might be the D (6 bases). Trimming pared 2 bases from V and 2 bases from J, leaving 12 bases between. The CDR3 covers 15 residues. Germline V CDR1 and CDR2: SGHRS, YFSETQ. The CDR3 bases are TGCGCCAGCAGCTTTTGGGACAAAGACACAGATACGCAGTATTTT. It yields the protein CASSFWDKDTDTQYF.

V usage is TRBV29-1 and J usage is TRBJ2-7; the match to TRBD1 covers 10 bases. With 8 bases clipped from V and 3 bases from J, the junction kept 4 bases outside the gene matches. The germline V gene encodes CDR1 SQVTM and CDR2 ANQGSEA. The CDR3 loop spans 12 amino acids. The CDR3 region is CSTGTGVYEQYF. The CDR3 DNA is TGCAGCACCGGGACAGGGGTCTACGAGCAGTACTTC.